This entry lists 15 T cell receptor beta chains sequenced from one sample in a study of shared clonotypes between healthy human individuals. The protocol was immunoSEQ multiplex PCR, while the TCRdb copy is restricted to in-frame clones and leaves out a portion. This sample yields more than 500,000 clones, of which approximately 95% are seen a single time; 0.11% belongs to the top ten. Naivety among CD8 cells was defined by CD45RO negativity and positive CCR7 selection, thereby excluding terminally differentiated effector memory CD45RA+ cells. Sequenced sample: naive CD8+ T cells sorted from blood. These receptors came from a woman aged 25 to 39 in good health.

The rearrangement uses TRBV13 and TRBJ2-7, with 8 bases identical to TRBD2. The CDR3 consists of 15 residues. In germline, CDR1 is PRHDT, CDR2 FYEKMQ (reference sequence). J was trimmed by 4 bases and V by 3 bases; bases with no gene match: 8. In nucleotides, the CDR3 is TGTGCCAGCAGCTTGGGGAGCGGGAGAAGTTACGAGCAGTACTTC. Protein sequence: CASSLGSGRSYEQYF.

A single count supports this clone. This sequence joins TRBV27 and TRBJ1-1; D gene ambiguous. Deletions cut 5 bases from V and 0 bases from J, with 16 bases between. CDR1 is MNHEY and CDR2 is SMNVEV in the germline V gene (reference sequence). The CDR3 is 16 residues long. The CDR3 reads CASSPLQHYMNTEAFF. The CDR3 nucleotides are TGTGCCAGCAGTCCCCTGCAGCACTACATGAACACTGAAGCTTTCTTT.

As for this clone: This CDR3 is also generated by other DNA sequences in the sample. V is TRBV4-1 and J is TRBJ1-5; D remains unclear. The ends were cut back, 1 base at V and 1 base at J, with 5 bases in the middle. The CDR3 is 14 residues long. The germline CDR1 and CDR2 sequences are MGHRA and YSYEKL. The chain's CDR3 is CASSQGGSNQPQHF. The CDR3 DNA sequence: TGCGCCAGCAGCCAAGGGGGAAGCAATCAGCCCCAGCATTTT.

The rearrangement links TRBV28 to TRBJ1-5, with 9 bases lining up with TRBD1. The CDR3 has 14 residues. Germline V CDR1 and CDR2: MDHEN, SYDVKM. J was trimmed by 3 bases and V by 8 bases; bases with no gene match: 5. The CDR3 spells CASRQGENNQPQHF. CDR3 DNA: TGTGCCAGCCGACAGGGGGAAAACAATCAGCCCCAGCATTTT.

This clone was detected a few times. One junction end does not reproduce the germline sequence, and a read error may be involved. The same CDR3 also results from other DNA sequences found in this sample. The rearrangement links TRBV20-1 to TRBJ1-1, with D possibly TRBD1 on 5 matching bases. CDR1 is DFQATT and CDR2 is SNEGSKA in the germline V gene (reference sequence). The CDR3 extends over 11 amino acids. The CDR3 DNA follows: TGCAGTGCGAGAGAGGGACCTGAAGCTTTCTTT. Encoded protein: CSAREGPEAFF.

This chain uses TRBV7-6 with TRBJ2-7; a weak D match, TRBD2 (5 bases). Trimming took off 0 bases at V and 4 bases at J, with 10 bases between the two ends. Germline loops: CDR1 SGHVS, CDR2 FNYEAQ. The CDR3 length is 14 residues. This chain's CDR3 is CASSLAGEKYEQYF. The CDR3 DNA is TGTGCCAGCAGCTTAGCGGGAGAGAAATACGAGCAGTACTTC.

V usage is TRBV27 and J usage is TRBJ2-5, with D possibly TRBD1 on 5 matching bases. The ends were cut back, 2 bases at V and 5 bases at J, with 18 bases in the middle. Per germline, CDR1 MNHEY and CDR2 SMNVEV (reference sequence). The CDR3 is made up of 16 amino acids. As DNA, the CDR3 is TGTGCCAGCAGTTTAGGGCCAGGTGCAGGGTCGGAGACCCAGTACTTC. Protein product: CASSLGPGAGSETQYF.

The CDR3 spells CASSFSSEQYF. CDR3 DNA sequence: TGTGCCAGCAGCTTCAGCAGCGAGCAGTACTTC. J is TRBJ2-7 and V is TRBV11-2; D unclear. The germline V gene encodes CDR1 SGHAT and CDR2 FQNNGV. The CDR3 is made up of 11 amino acids. Trimming cost V 3 bases and J 6 bases, with 6 bases left between them.

This clone was recorded only once. J is TRBJ1-1 and V is TRBV28; no definite D call. V gave up 2 bases and J gave up 0 bases, with 10 bases separating them. This CDR3 region has 15 residues. The V gene's germline CDR1 is MDHEN and CDR2 SYDVKM. The CDR3 sequence: CASSLTAGLNTEAFF. The CDR3, as DNA: TGTGCCAGCAGTTTAACAGCTGGCCTGAACACTGAAGCTTTCTTT.

This sequence joins TRBV14 and TRBJ1-2; D gene uncertain. V lost 0 bases and J 6 bases, leaving 20 bases between the germline ends. Looked up from germline, CDR1 is SGHDN and CDR2 is FVKESK. CDR3 length: 17 residues. The CDR3 DNA reads as TGTGCCAGCAGCCAAGATTATTCACAGCGTGGCGTTAATGGCTACACCTTC. Its protein product is CASSQDYSQRGVNGYTF. The full variable domain, with the rest looked up from reference TRBV14 and TRBJ1-2, is EAGVTQFPSHSVIEKGQTVTLRCDPISGHDNLYWYRRVMGKEIKFLLHFVKESKQDESGMPNNRFLAERTGGTYSTLKVQPAELEDSGVYFCASSQDYSQRGVNGYTFGSGTRLTVV.

V and J are TRBV15 and TRBJ1-5; D uncertain. The V end was cut by 0 bases, the J end by 4 bases, with 10 bases between. Germline CDR1 is LNHNV and CDR2 is YYDKDF (reference sequence). CDR3 length: 15 residues. The CDR3 reads CATSREPGGNQPQHF. In DNA, the CDR3 is TGTGCCACCAGCAGAGAACCAGGAGGTAATCAGCCCCAGCATTTT. Based on the CDR3 plus reference TRBV15 and TRBJ1-5, the full variable domain is DAMVIQNPRYQVTQFGKPVTLSCSQTLNHNVMYWYQQKSSQAPKLLFHYYDKDFNNEADTPDNFQSRRPNTSFCFLDIRSPGLGDTAMYLCATSREPGGNQPQHFGDGTRLSIL.

CDR3 sequence: CASSPGQGNYEQYF. CDR3 nucleotides: TGTGCCAGCAGCCCCGGACAGGGGAACTACGAGCAGTACTTC. V and J are TRBV27 and TRBJ2-7, with TRBD1 matching over 9 bases. The junction had 6 bases not matched to a gene; V was cut back by 6 bases and J by 3 bases. CDR3 length equals 14 residues. The germline V gene has CDR1 MNHEY and CDR2 SMNVEV (reference sequence).

This clone was observed a handful of times. The chain joins TRBV2 to TRBJ1-4; the D is unclear. Germline loops: CDR1 SNHLY, CDR2 FYNNEI. The CDR3 is made up of 10 amino acids. CDR3: CASTSSKLFF. The CDR3 bases are TGTGCGTCTACGTCGTCAAAACTGTTTTTT.

The V gene is TRBV4-1, the J gene TRBJ2-2; no definite D call. CDR3 size: 15 residues. Trimming cost V 0 bases and J 3 bases, with 8 bases left between them. In germline, CDR1 is MGHRA, CDR2 YSYEKL. In nucleotides, the CDR3 is TGCGCCAGCAGCCAAGAGAAATCGGACACCGGGGAGCTGTTTTTT. This encodes CASSQEKSDTGELFF.

The chain joins TRBV27 to TRBJ2-7, with D perhaps TRBD1 or TRBD2 (6 bases each). Germline-derived CDR1 and CDR2 are MNHEY and SMNVEV (reference sequence). CDR3 length equals 13 residues. The V end was cut by 6 bases, the J end by 5 bases, with 14 bases between. The CDR3 loop is CASSFGGRDEQYF. CDR3 nucleotides: TGTGCCAGCAGCTTTGGGGGGCGCGACGAGCAGTACTTC.